This is a list of T cell receptor beta chains from one sample in a study of cytomegalovirus exposure and HLA in healthy donors. The method was immunoSEQ multiplex PCR; TCRdb's version includes in-frame clones alone and lacks a portion of them. The sample holds 150,000 to 200,000 clones, around 83% seen once. Sequenced input: PBMCs. Source of these receptors: a girl aged 2-10 years in good health and CMV-seropositive. Each CDR3 is given with its conserved first and last residue. Fields, in order: J gene, clone size, V gene, D gene, CDR3 DNA, CDR3 protein. A D gene is named only where the DNA matches it firmly. Rows may omit the clone size; those that give it use once, few, many or a size class.

>TRBJ2-1|.|TRBV5-1|TRBD2
TGCGCCAGCAGCCCTACCCTAGCGGGGACGTCCCGGTTCTTC
CASSPTLAGTSRFF
>TRBJ2-6|.|TRBV6-4|.
TGTGCCAGCAGTGACTCACGGTCTGGGGCCAACGTCCTGACTTTC
CASSDSRSGANVLTF
>TRBJ1-2|once|TRBV9|TRBD1
TGTGCCAGCAGATCCGGGGGGGGAACAGGGGCCTATGGCTACACCTTC
CASRSGGGTGAYGYTF
>TRBJ2-1|once|TRBV30|.
TGTGCCTGTGCCGATCAGGGGCTCAATGAGCAGTTCTTC
CACADQGLNEQFF
>TRBJ1-2|.|TRBV7-9|.
TGTGCCAGCAGCTTAGATTCAGGGTTTGGCTACACCTTC
CASSLDSGFGYTF
>TRBJ2-5|.|TRBV30|TRBD1
TGTGCCTGGGTCCCGGGACAGGGCCCCAAAGAGACCCAGTACTTC
CAWVPGQGPKETQYF
>TRBJ2-1|.|TRBV5-4|TRBD1
TGTGCCAGCAGCTCAGCAGGGACAGGGGGTTCCAATGAGCAGTTCTTC
CASSSAGTGGSNEQFF
>TRBJ2-3|.|TRBV7-8|.
TGTGCCCTAAAGCAGCTTCGTCCGGGGAGCACAGATACGCAGTATTTT
CALKQLRPGSTDTQYF
>TRBJ1-2|.|TRBV6-6|.
TGTGCCAGCAGTGACGGGGGGCGTGGCTACACCTTC
CASSDGGRGYTF
>TRBJ2-1|.|TRBV10-3|TRBD2
TGTGCCATCTTCAACGGGGGGGGCTACAATGAGCAGTTCTTC
CAIFNGGGYNEQFF
>TRBJ2-3|.|TRBV7-6|.
TGTGCCAGCAGCTTAGACCCTAGCGTAGATACGCAGTATTTT
CASSLDPSVDTQYF
>TRBJ1-3|.|TRBV15|TRBD1
TGTGCCACCAGCAGAACAATACAACAGGGGAAAGGAAACACCATATATTTT
CATSRTIQQGKGNTIYF
>TRBJ2-7|.|TRBV6-1|TRBD2
TGTGCCAGCAGTCAAGCGGGAGGTACCTACGAGCAGTACTTC
CASSQAGGTYEQYF
>TRBJ2-7|.|TRBV4-2|TRBD1
TGTGCCAGCAGCCAAGTCACAGGGGTTAGGAGGGAGCAGTACTTC
CASSQVTGVRREQYF
>TRBJ1-1|once|TRBV7-3|.
TGTGCCAGCAGCACGGGGGTGGGCACTGAAGCTTTCTTT
CASSTGVGTEAFF
>TRBJ2-5|.|TRBV28|.
TGTGCCAGCAGTTTTGGTATAGTACGGGAGCCTAGTCAAGAGACCCAGTACTTC
CASSFGIVREPSQETQYF
>TRBJ1-1|.|TRBV5-1|TRBD1
TGCGCCAGCAGCTTGGCTGCTGGACAGGGATTAGGTGAAGCTTTCTTT
CASSLAAGQGLGEAFF
>TRBJ2-7|.|TRBV4-1|TRBD2
TGCGCCAGCAGCCAAGGGGTTGCAGCATTCCGTGGACTAGCGGTATTC
CASSQGVAAFRGLAVF
>TRBJ2-5|.|TRBV12-5|.
TGTGCTAGTGGTGCCGGTCCAGCGAACGAAGAGACCCAGTACTTC
CASGAGPANEETQYF
>TRBJ1-5|.|TRBV6-5|TRBD1
TGTGCCAGCATCCAGGGGGTGGCTCAGCCCCAGCATTTT
CASIQGVAQPQHF
>TRBJ2-7|once|TRBV13|.
TGTGCCAGCAGCCCCGTCTGGTCCTACAGTCCTAGGACTACCTACGAGCAGTACTTC
CASSPVWSYSPRTTYEQYF
>TRBJ2-1|.|TRBV7-2|.
TGTGCCAGCAGCGCGACTACGAGCTCCTACAATGAGCAGTTCTTC
CASSATTSSYNEQFF
>TRBJ1-3|.|TRBV30|.
TGTGCCTGGAGCTTAACCGCGAGCTCTGGAAACACCATATATTTT
CAWSLTASSGNTIYF
>TRBJ1-1|few|TRBV30|.
TGTGCCTGGAGTACAGACACTGAAGCTTTCTTT
CAWSTDTEAFF
>TRBJ2-3|.|TRBV6-1|.
TGTGCCAGCAGTGAAACAGGTGGAGTGAATACGCAGTATTTT
CASSETGGVNTQYF
>TRBJ1-1|.|TRBV6-5|.
TGTGCCAGCAGTTACGAGGTTAACACTGAAGCTTTCTTT
CASSYEVNTEAFF
>TRBJ1-1|.|TRBV5-1|TRBD1
TGCGCCAGCAGCTTGCTCGGGACAGGGGGTGAAGCTTTCTTT
CASSLLGTGGEAFF
>TRBJ1-6|.|TRBV11-2|TRBD1
TGTGCCAGCAGCTTAGAGCCGGGACAGGGGTCTTCACCCCTCCACTTT
CASSLEPGQGSSPLHF
>TRBJ2-7|.|TRBV23-1|.
TGCGCCAGCAGTCAATCAGGGAGGACCCCCTACGAGCAGTACTTC
CASSQSGRTPYEQYF
>TRBJ1-2|.|TRBV25-1|TRBD1
TGTGCCAGTAGAACGACAGGGGCGGGGGGCTACACCTTC
CASRTTGAGGYTF
>TRBJ1-1|once|TRBV11-2|.
TGTGCCAGCAGCGAACACCCTGGAGTGAACACTGAAGCTTTCTTT
CASSEHPGVNTEAFF
>TRBJ2-1|.|TRBV27|TRBD1
TGTGCCAGCAGTCCAGGGACAGGCAGATACAATGAGCAGTTCTTC
CASSPGTGRYNEQFF
>TRBJ2-7|.|TRBV28|TRBD2
TGTGCCAGCAGCCTAGGACTAGCCAAAACCATAACCTACGAGCAGTACTTC
CASSLGLAKTITYEQYF
>TRBJ1-2|.|TRBV12-2|.
TGTGCAAGTCGCTTAGTGCAGGTGAAAGCTAACTATGGCTACACCTTC
CASRLVQVKANYGYTF
>TRBJ1-5|.|TRBV6-5|TRBD1
TGTGCCAGCAGTTATGGGACAGGTGGTCAGCCCCAGCATTTT
CASSYGTGGQPQHF
>TRBJ2-1|few|TRBV5-1|TRBD2
TGCGCCAGCAAACTAGCGGGAGACCTCAATGAGCAGTTCTTC
CASKLAGDLNEQFF
>TRBJ2-1|.|TRBV6-5|TRBD2
TGTGCCAGCAGTTACCTAGCGGGGGGGCTCAATGAGCAGTTCTTC
CASSYLAGGLNEQFF